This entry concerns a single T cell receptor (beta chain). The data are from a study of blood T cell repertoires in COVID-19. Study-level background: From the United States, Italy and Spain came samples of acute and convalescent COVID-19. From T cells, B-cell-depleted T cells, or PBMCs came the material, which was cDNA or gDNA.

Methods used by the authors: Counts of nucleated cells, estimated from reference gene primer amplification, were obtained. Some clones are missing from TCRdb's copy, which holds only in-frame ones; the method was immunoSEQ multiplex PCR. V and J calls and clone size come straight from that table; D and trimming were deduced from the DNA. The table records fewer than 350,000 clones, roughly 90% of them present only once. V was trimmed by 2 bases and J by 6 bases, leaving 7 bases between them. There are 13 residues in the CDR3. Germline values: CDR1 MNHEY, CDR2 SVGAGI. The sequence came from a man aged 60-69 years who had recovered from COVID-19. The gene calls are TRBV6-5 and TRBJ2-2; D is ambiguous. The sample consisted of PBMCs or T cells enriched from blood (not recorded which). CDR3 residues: CASSYATAGELFF. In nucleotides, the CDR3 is TGTGCCAGCAGTTACGCCACGGCCGGGGAGCTGTTTTTT.